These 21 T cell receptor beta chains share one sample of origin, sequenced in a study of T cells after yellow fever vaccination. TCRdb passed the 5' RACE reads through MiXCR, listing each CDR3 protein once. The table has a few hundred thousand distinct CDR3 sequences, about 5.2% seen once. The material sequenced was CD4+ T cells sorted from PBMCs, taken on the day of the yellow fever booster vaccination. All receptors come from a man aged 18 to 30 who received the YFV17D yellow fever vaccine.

CDR3 sequence reads: CGAREADEYEQYV. The DNA of the CDR3 is TGCGGTGCTAGAGAGGCAGACGAGTACGAGCAGTACGTC. The J gene is TRBJ2-7, the V gene TRBV20-1, with no clear D. The CDR3 runs to 13 residues. CDR1 is DFQATT, CDR2 SNEGSKA, per germline (reference sequence).

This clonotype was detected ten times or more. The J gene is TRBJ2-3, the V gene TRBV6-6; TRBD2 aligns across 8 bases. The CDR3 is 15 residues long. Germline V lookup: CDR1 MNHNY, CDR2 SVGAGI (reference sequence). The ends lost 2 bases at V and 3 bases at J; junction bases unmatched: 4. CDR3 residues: CASSYIAGFTDTQYF. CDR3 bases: TGTGCCAGCAGTTACATAGCGGGATTTACAGATACGCAGTATTTT.

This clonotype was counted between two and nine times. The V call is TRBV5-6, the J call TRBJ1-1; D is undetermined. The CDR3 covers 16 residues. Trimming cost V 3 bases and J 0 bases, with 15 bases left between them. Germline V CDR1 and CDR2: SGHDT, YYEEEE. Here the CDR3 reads CASSSLGWAVNTEAFF. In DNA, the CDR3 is TGTGCCAGCAGCTCCCTCGGGTGGGCCGTGAACACTGAAGCTTTCTTT.

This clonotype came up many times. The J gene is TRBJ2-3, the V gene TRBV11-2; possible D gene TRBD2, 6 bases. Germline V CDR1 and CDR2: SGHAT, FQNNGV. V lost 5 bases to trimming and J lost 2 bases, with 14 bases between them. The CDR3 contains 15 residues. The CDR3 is CASSPLSGFTDTQYF. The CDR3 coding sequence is TGTGCCAGCAGCCCTCTAAGCGGGTTCACAGATACGCAGTATTTT.

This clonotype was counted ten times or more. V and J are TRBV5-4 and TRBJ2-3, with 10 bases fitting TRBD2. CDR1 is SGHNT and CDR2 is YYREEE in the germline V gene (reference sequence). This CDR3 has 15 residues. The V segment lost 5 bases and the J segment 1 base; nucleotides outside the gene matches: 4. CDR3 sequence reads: CASRPGTSGTDTQYF. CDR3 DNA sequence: TGTGCCAGCAGACCCGGGACTAGCGGCACAGATACGCAGTATTTT.

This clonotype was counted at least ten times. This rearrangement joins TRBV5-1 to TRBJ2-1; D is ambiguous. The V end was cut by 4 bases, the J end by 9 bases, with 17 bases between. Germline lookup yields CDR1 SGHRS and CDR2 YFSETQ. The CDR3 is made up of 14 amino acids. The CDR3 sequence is CASSPLDGGGEQFF. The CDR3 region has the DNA TGCGCCAGCAGCCCCTTGGACGGTGGCGGTGAGCAGTTCTTC.

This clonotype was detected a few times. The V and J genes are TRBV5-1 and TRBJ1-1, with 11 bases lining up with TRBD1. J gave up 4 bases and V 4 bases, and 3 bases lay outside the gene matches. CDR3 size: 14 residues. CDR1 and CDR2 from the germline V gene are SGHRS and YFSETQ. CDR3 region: CASSIGTGGTEAFF. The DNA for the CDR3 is TGCGCCAGCAGCATAGGGACAGGGGGCACTGAAGCTTTCTTT.

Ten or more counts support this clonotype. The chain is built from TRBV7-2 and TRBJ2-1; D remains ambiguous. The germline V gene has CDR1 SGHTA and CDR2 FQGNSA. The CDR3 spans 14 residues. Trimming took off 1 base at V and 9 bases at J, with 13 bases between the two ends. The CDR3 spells CASSLGGRNGEQFF. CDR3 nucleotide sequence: TGTGCCAGCAGCTTAGGAGGACGGAATGGTGAGCAGTTCTTC.

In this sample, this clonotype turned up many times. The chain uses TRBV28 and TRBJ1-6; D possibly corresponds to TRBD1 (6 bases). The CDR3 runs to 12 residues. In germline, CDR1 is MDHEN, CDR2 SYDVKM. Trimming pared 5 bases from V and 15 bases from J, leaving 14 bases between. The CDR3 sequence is CASSSPGHLLHF. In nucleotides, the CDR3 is TGTGCCAGCAGTAGCCCGGGACATCTCCTCCACTTT. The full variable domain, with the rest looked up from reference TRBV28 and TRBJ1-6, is DVKVTQSSRYLVKRTGEKVFLECVQDMDHENMFWYRQDPGLGLRLIYFSYDVKMKEKGDIPEGYSVSREKKERFSLILESASTNQTSMYLCASSSPGHLLHFGNGTRLTVT.

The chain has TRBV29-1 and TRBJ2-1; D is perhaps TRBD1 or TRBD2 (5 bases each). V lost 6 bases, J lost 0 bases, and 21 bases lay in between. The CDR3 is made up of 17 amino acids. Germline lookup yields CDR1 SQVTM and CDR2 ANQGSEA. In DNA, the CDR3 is TGCAGCGTCCGTAGGGACCTTCAGCCCAGCTCCTACAATGAGCAGTTCTTC. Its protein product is CSVRRDLQPSSYNEQFF.

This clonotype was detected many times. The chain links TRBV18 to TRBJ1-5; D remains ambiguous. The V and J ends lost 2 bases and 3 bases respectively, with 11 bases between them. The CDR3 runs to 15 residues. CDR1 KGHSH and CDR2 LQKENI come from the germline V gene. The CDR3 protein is CASSPRTADNQPQHF. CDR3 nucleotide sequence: TGTGCCAGCTCACCAAGAACGGCAGACAATCAGCCCCAGCATTTT.

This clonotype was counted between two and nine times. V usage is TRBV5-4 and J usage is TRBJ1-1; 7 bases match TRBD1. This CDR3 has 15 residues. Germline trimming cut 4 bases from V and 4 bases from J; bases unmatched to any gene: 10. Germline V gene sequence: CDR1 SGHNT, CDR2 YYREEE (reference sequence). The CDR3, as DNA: TGTGCCAGCAGCCCTAAAGGGGCAGGGGGCACTGAAGCTTTCTTT. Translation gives CASSPKGAGGTEAFF.

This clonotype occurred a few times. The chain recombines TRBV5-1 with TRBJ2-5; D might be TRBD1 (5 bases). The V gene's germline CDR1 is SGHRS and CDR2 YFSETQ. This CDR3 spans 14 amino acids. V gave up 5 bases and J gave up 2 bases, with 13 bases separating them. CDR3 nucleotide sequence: TGCGCCAGCAGAATAAGGACACAACAAGAGACCCAGTACTTC. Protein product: CASRIRTQQETQYF.

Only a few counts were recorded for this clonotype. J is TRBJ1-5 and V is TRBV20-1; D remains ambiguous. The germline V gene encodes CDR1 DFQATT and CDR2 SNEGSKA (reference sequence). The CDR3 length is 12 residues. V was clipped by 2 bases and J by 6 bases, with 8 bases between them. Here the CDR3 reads CSARLVSQPQHF. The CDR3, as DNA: TGCAGTGCTAGATTGGTATCTCAGCCCCAGCATTTT.

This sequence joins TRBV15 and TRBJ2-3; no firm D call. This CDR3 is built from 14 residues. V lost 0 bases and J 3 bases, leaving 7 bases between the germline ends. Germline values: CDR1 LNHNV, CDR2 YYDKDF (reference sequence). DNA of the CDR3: TGTGCCACCAGCAGAGATAACCCGACAGATACGCAGTATTTT. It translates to CATSRDNPTDTQYF.

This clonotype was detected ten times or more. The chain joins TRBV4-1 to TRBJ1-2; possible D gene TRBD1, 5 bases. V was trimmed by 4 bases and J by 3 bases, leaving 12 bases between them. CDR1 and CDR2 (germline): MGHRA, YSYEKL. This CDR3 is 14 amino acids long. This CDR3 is CASSRSGHDYGYTF. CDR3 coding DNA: TGCGCCAGCAGCCGAAGTGGACATGACTATGGCTACACCTTC.

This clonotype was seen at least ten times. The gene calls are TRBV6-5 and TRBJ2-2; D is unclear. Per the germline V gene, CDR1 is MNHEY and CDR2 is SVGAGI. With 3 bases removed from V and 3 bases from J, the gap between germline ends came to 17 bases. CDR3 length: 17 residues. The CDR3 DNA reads TGTGCCAGCAGTTATTCCCCGAGACCCAGCCACACCGGGGAGCTGTTTTTT. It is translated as CASSYSPRPSHTGELFF.

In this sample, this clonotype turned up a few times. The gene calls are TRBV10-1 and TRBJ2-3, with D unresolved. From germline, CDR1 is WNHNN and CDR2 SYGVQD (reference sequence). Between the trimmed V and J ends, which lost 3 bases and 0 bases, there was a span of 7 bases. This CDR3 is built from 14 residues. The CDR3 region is CASSDDPSTDTQYF. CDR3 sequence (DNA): TGCGCCAGCAGTGACGACCCCAGCACAGATACGCAGTATTTT.

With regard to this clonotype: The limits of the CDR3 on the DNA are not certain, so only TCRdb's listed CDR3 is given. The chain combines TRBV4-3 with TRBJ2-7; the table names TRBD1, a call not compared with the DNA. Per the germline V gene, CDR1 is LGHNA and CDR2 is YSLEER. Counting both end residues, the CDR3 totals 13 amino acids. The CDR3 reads CPSSQETWGQGSF.

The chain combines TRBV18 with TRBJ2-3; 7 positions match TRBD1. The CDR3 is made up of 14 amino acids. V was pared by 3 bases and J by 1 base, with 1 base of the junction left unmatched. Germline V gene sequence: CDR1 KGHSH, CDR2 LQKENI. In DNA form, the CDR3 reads TGTGCCAGCTCACCCGACAGGGGCACAGATACGCAGTATTTT. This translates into CASSPDRGTDTQYF.

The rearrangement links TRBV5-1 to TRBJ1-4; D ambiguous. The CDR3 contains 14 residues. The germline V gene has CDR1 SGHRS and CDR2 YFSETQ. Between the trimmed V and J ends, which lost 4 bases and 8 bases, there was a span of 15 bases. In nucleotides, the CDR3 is TGCGCCAGCAGCCGACGGTTGAGTGGGGAAAAACTGTTTTTT. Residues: CASSRRLSGEKLFF.